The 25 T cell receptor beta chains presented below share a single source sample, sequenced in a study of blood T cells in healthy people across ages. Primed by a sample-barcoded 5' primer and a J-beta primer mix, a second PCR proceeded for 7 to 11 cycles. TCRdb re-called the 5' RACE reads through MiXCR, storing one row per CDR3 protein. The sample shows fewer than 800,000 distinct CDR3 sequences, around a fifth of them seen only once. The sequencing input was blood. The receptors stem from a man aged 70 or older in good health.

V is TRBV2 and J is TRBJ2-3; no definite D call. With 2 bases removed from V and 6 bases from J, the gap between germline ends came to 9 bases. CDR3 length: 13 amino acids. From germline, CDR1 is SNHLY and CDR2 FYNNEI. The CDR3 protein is CASSELRVDTQYF. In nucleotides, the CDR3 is TGTGCCAGCAGTGAACTTCGGGTTGATACGCAGTATTTT.

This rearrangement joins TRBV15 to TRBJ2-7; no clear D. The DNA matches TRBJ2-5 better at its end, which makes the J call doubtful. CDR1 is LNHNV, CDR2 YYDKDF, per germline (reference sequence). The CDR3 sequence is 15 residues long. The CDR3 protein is CATAMDGGAPETQYF. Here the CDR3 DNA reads TGTGCCACCGCGATGGACGGTGGAGCTCCGGAGACCCAGTACTTC.

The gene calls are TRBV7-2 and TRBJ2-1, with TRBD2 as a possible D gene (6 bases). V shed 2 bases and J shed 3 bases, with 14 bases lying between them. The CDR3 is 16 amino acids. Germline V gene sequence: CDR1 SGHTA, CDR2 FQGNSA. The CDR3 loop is CASSLHSAGSYNEQFF. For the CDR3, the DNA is TGTGCCAGCAGCTTACATTCTGCGGGGAGCTACAATGAGCAGTTCTTC.

The CDR3 DNA sequence: TGCAGTGCCAAAAACGAAGGACAATTCCGTTCACCCCTCCACTTT. It is translated as CSAKNEGQFRSPLHF. The V gene is TRBV20-1, the J gene TRBJ1-6; D is perhaps TRBD1 (5 bases). Trimming removed 6 bases at V and 9 bases at J, with 21 bases between. CDR1 DFQATT and CDR2 SNEGSKA come from the germline V gene (reference sequence). The CDR3 has 15 residues.

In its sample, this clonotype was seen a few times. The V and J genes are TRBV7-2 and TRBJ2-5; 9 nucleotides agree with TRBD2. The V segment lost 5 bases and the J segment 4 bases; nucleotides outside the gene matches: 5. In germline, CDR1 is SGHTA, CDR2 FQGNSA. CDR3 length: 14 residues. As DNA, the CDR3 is TGTGCCAGCAGCAACATAGCGGGAGTAGAGACCCAGTACTTC. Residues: CASSNIAGVETQYF.

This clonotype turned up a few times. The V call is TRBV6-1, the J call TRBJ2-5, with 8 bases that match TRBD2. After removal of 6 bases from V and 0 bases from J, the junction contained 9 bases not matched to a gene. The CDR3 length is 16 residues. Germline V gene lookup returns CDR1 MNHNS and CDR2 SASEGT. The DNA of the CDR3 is TGTGCCAGCAGGAGATCACTAGCGGAGTACCAAGAGACCCAGTACTTC. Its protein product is CASRRSLAEYQETQYF.

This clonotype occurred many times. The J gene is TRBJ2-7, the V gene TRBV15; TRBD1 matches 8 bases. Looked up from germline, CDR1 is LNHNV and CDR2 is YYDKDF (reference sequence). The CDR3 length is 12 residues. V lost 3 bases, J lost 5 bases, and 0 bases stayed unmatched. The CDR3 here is CATSRDRDEQYF. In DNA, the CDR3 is TGTGCCACCAGCAGGGACAGGGACGAGCAGTACTTC.

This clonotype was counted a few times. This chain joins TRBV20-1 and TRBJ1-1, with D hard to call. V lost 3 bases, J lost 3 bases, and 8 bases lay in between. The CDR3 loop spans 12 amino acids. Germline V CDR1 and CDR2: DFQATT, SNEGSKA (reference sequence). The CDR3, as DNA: TGCAGTGCTAGCCAGGTTTACACTGAAGCTTTCTTT. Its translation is CSASQVYTEAFF.

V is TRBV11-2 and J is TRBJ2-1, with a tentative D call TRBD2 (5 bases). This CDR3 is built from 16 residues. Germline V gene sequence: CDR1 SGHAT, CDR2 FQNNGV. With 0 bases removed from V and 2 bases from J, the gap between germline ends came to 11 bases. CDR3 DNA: TGTGCCAGCAGCTTAGATCTAAGCGGTCCCTACAATGAGCAGTTCTTC. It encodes CASSLDLSGPYNEQFF.

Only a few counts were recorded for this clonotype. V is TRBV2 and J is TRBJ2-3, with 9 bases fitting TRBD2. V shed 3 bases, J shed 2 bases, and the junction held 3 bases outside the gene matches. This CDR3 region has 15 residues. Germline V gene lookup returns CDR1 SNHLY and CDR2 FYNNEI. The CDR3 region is CASSDSSGTTDTQYF. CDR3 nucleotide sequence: TGTGCCAGCAGTGATTCTAGCGGGACCACAGATACGCAGTATTTT.

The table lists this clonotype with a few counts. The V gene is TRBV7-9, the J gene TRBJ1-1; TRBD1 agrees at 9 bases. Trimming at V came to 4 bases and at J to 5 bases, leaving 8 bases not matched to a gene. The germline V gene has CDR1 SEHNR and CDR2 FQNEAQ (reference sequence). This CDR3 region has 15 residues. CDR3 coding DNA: TGTGCCAGCAGCTACAAGACAGGGGGGGGGACTGAAGCTTTCTTT. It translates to CASSYKTGGGTEAFF.

CDR3 DNA sequence: TGCAGTGCTAGTCGGCCCCAAGAGACCCAGTACTTC. Protein sequence: CSASRPQETQYF. The chain has TRBV20-1 and TRBJ2-5; D remains ambiguous. Trimming removed 3 bases at V and 1 base at J, with 6 bases between. The CDR3 sequence is 12 residues long. CDR1 is DFQATT and CDR2 is SNEGSKA in the germline V gene (reference sequence).

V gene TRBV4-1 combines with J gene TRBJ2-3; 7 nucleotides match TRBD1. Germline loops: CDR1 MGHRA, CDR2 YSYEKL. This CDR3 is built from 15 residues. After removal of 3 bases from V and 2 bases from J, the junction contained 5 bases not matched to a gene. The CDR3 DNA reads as TGCGCCAGCAGCCATAGGGGGCCGGACACAGATACGCAGTATTTT. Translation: CASSHRGPDTDTQYF.

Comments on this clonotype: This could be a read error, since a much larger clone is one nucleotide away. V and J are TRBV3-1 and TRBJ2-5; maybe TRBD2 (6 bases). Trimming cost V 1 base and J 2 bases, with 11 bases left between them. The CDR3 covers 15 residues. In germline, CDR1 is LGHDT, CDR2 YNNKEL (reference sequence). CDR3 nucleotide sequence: TGTGCCAGCAGCCAAGCCGGGGGATGGCAAGAGACCCAGTACTTC. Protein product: CASSQAGGWQETQYF.

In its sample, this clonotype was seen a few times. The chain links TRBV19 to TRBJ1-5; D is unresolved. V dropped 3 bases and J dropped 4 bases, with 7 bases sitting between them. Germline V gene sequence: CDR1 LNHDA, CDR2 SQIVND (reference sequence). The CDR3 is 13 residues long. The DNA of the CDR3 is TGTGCCAGTAGTATGCCGGGAAATCAGCCCCAGCATTTT. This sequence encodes CASSMPGNQPQHF.

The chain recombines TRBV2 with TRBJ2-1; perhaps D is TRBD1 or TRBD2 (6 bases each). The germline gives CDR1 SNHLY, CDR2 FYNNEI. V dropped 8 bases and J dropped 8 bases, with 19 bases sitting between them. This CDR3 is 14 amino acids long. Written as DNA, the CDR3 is TGTGCCAGCGTTGGACTAACTGGGGGCGATGAGCAGTTCTTC. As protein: CASVGLTGGDEQFF.

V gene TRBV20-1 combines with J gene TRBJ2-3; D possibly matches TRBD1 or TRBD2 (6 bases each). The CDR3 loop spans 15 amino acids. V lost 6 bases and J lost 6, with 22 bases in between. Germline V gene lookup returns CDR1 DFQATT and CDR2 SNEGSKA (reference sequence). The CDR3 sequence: CSAGGGNRAVDTQYF. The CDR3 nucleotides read TGCAGTGCCGGAGGGGGTAATAGGGCGGTGGATACGCAGTATTTT.

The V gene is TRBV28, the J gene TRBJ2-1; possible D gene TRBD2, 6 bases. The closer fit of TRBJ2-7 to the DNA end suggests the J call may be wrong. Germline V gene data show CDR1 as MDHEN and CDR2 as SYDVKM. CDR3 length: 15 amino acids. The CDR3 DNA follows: TGTGCCAGCAGTTCTCTACTAGGAGGGGCGCAGGAGCAGTACTTC. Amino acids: CASSSLLGGAQEQYF.

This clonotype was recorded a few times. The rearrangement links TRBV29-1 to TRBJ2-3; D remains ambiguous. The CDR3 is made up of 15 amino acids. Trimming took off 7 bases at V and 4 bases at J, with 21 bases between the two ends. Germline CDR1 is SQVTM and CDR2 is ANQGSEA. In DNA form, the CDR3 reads TGCAGCGAGACGACCAGCGAGGACCTCGCAGATACGCAGTATTTT. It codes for CSETTSEDLADTQYF.

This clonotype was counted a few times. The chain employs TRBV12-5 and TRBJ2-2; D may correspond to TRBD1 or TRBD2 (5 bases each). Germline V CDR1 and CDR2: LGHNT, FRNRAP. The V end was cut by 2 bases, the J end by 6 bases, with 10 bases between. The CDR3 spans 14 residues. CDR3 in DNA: TGTGCTAGTGGTTTGACCGGGGCCGCCGGGGAGCTGTTTTTT. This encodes CASGLTGAAGELFF.

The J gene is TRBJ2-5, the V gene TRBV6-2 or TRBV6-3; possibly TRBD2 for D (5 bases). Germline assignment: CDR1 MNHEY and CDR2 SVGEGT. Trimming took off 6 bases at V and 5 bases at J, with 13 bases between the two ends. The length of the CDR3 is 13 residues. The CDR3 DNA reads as TGTGCCAGCAGAAGGCGGAGAGGGGAGACCCAGTACTTC. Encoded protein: CASRRRRGETQYF.

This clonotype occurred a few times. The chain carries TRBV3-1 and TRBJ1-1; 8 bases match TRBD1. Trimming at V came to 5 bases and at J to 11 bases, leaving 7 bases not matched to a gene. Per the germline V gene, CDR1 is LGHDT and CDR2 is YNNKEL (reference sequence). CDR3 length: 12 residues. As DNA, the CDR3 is TGTGCCAGCAGCTCGATCGACAGGGGTGCTTTCTTT. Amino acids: CASSSIDRGAFF.

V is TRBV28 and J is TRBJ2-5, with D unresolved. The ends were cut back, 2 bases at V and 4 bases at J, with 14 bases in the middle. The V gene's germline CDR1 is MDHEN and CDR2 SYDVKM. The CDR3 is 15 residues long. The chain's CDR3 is CASSLRPVSSETQYF. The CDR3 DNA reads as TGTGCCAGCAGTTTACGGCCAGTTTCATCAGAGACCCAGTACTTC.

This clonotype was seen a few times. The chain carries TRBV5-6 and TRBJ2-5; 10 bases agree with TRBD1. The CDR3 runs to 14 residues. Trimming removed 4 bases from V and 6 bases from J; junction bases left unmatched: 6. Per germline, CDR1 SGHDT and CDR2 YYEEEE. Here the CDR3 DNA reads TGTGCCAGCAGCCGAGGACAGGGGGTAAAGACCCAGTACTTC. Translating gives CASSRGQGVKTQYF.

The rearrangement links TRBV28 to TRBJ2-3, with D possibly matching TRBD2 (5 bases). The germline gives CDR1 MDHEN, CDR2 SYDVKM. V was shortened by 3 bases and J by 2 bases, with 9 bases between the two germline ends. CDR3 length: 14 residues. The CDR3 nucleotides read TGTGCCAGCAGTTTGGAGCGGCCCACAGATACGCAGTATTTT. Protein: CASSLERPTDTQYF.